This entry concerns a single T cell receptor beta chain. V lost 2 bases and J lost 11, with 14 bases in between. Germline-derived CDR1 and CDR2 are SGHRS and YFSETQ. This CDR3 has 12 residues. This sample was included in a study of blood T cell repertoires in COVID-19. As for the study in general: Sites in the United States, Italy and Spain provided acute and convalescent COVID-19 samples. PBMCs, B-cell-depleted T cells, or T cells were the source of the cDNA or gDNA that made up the material.

In the original workflow: Reference gene primer amplification gave nucleated cell count estimates. Sequencing used immunoSEQ multiplex PCR; TCRdb keeps in-frame clones, though not all of them. V and J calls and clone size are those listed in that table; D and trimming were worked out from the DNA. The sample records around 180,000 clones, 70% to 90% being singletons. This sequence originates from a woman aged 80 or over with acute or convalescent COVID-19. Sequencing was performed on peripheral blood. The chain couples TRBV5-1 to TRBJ2-7, with D perhaps TRBD1 (6 bases). This chain's CDR3 is CASSFLGGEEYF. CDR3 nucleotide sequence: TGCGCCAGCAGCTTTTTAGGGGGAGAGGAGTACTTC.